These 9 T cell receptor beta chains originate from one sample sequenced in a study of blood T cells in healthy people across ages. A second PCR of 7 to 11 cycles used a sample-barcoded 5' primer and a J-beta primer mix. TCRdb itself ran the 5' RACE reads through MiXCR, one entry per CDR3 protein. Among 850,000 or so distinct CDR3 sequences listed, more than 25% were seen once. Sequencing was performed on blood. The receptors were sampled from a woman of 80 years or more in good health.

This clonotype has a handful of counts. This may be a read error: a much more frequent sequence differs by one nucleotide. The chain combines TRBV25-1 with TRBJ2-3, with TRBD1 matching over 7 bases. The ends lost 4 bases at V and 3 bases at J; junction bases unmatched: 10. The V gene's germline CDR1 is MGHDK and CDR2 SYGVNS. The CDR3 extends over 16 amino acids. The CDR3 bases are TGTGCCAGCAGTGGTCACACGGGCAGGGGGACAGATACGCAGTATTTT. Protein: CASSGHTGRGTDTQYF.

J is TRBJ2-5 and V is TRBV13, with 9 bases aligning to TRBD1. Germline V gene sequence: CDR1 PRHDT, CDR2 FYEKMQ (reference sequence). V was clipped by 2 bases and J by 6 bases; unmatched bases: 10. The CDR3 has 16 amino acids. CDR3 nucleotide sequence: TGTGCCAGCAGCTTAAGGTCGAAGGACAGGGGACAGACCCAGTACTTC. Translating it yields CASSLRSKDRGQTQYF.

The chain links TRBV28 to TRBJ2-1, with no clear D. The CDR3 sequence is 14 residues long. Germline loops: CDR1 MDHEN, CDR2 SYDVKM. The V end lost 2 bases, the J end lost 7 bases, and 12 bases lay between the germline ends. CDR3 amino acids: CASSLTQVGNEQFF. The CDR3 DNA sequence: TGTGCCAGCAGTTTAACTCAGGTGGGAAATGAGCAGTTCTTC.

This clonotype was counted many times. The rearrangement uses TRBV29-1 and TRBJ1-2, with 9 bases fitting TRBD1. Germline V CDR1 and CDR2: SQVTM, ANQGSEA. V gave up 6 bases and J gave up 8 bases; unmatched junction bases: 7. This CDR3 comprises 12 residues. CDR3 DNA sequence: TGCAGCGTCGGACAGGGGTTTGAGGGCTACACCTTC. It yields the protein CSVGQGFEGYTF.

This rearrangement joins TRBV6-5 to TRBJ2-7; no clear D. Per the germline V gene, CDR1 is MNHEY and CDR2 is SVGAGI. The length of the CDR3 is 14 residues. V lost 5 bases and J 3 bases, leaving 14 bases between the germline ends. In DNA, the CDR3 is TGTGCCAGCAGTCCCTTATGGGGTAGCTACGAGCAGTACTTC. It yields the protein CASSPLWGSYEQYF.

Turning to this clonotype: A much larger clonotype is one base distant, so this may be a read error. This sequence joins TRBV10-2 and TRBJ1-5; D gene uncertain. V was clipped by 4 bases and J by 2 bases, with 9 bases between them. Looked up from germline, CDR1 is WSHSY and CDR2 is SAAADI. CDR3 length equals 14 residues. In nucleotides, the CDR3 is TGCGCCAGCAGTGTCAGGAGGGGCAATCAGCCCCAGCATTTT. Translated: CASSVRRGNQPQHF.

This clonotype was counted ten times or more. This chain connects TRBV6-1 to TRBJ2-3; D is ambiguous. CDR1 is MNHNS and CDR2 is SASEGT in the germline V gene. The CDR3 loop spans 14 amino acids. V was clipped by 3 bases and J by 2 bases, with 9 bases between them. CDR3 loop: CASSEPGLTDTQYF. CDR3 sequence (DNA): TGTGCCAGCAGTGAGCCGGGCCTCACAGATACGCAGTATTTT.

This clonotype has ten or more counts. CDR3 bases: TGTGCCAGCAGCTTAGTCGCGGGGGGGTTGGAGACCCAGTACTTC. Translation: CASSLVAGGLETQYF. The rearrangement links TRBV7-2 to TRBJ2-5; 9 positions match TRBD2. V gave up 1 base and J gave up 5 bases; unmatched junction bases: 5. Germline CDR1 is SGHTA and CDR2 is FQGNSA. This CDR3 has 15 amino acids. The variable domain in full, completed from reference TRBV7-2 and TRBJ2-5, reads GAGVSQSPSNKVTEKGKDVELRCDPISGHTALYWYRQSLGQGLEFLIYFQGNSAPDKSGLPSDRFSAERTGGSVSTLTIQRTQQEDSAVYLCASSLVAGGLETQYFGPGTRLLVL.

CDR3 coding DNA: TGTGCCACCAGTGATGCGGGCAGTAATGCGGGGGCCTACAATGAGCAGTTCTTC. This gives the protein CATSDAGSNAGAYNEQFF. This chain connects TRBV24-1 to TRBJ2-1, with 7 bases matching TRBD2. Germline V gives CDR1 KGHDR, CDR2 SFDVKD. The V gene end was trimmed by 3 bases and the J gene end by 2 bases; junction bases not matched to a gene: 12. This CDR3 region has 18 residues.